A selection of T cell receptor beta chains follows, all from one sample in a study of blood T cell repertoires in COVID-19. This table comes from immunoSEQ multiplex PCR, and its TCRdb copy is limited to in-frame clones, with some not included. Altogether around 100,000 clones are present, roughly 84% being singletons, with the ten largest covering roughly 13%. Input material: peripheral blood. The receptors come from a human donor in a cohort sampled during active COVID-19. CDR3s include the opening cysteine and the closing phenylalanine or tryptophan. The order of the fields is J gene, D gene, V gene, CDR3 DNA, CDR3 protein. The D gene is left open where the match is weak.

j_call: TRBJ1-2; d_call: .; v_call: TRBV5-6; cdr3_nt: TGTGCCAGCAGCTTGGATGGCGGAGGCCCCTATGGCTACACCTTC; cdr3_aa: CASSLDGGGPYGYTF
j_call: TRBJ1-1; d_call: .; v_call: TRBV27; cdr3_nt: TGTGCCAGCAGTCCCGGACGTCGGGGTCTATTACCTGAAGCTTTCTTT; cdr3_aa: CASSPGRRGLLPEAFF
j_call: TRBJ2-2; d_call: TRBD1; v_call: TRBV14; cdr3_nt: TGTGCCAGCAGCCCCAGGACAGGGTTTGCCGGGGAGCTGTTTTTT; cdr3_aa: CASSPRTGFAGELFF
j_call: TRBJ2-7; d_call: .; v_call: TRBV3-1/TRBV3-2; cdr3_nt: TGTGCCAGCAACGTCCAGGGGGGAGCGATCGACGAGCAGTACTTC; cdr3_aa: CASNVQGGAIDEQYF
j_call: TRBJ1-1; d_call: TRBD1; v_call: TRBV27; cdr3_nt: TGTGCCAGCAGTTTAGGTCAGGGGGGCACTGAAGCTTTCTTT; cdr3_aa: CASSLGQGGTEAFF
j_call: TRBJ2-7; d_call: TRBD2; v_call: TRBV6-5; cdr3_nt: TGTGCCAGCAGTTACTCCAGGACTAGCGGTTTCTACGAGCAGTACTTC; cdr3_aa: CASSYSRTSGFYEQYF
j_call: TRBJ2-3; d_call: TRBD2; v_call: TRBV18; cdr3_nt: TGTGCCAGCTCACCTGTGTCGCTAGCGGGAGCGCCTGGTGTCACAGATACGCAGTATTTT; cdr3_aa: CASSPVSLAGAPGVTDTQYF
j_call: TRBJ1-2; d_call: .; v_call: TRBV7-8; cdr3_nt: TGTGCCAGCAGCGCCACAGGGTGGTATGGCTACACCTTC; cdr3_aa: CASSATGWYGYTF
j_call: TRBJ1-2; d_call: TRBD1; v_call: TRBV5-4; cdr3_nt: TGTGCCAGCACCACGACAGGGGGCCCCTATGGCTACACCTTC; cdr3_aa: CASTTTGGPYGYTF
j_call: TRBJ1-1; d_call: .; v_call: TRBV9; cdr3_nt: TGTGCCAGCAGCGGTAGTGTCATGAACACTGAAGCTTTCTTT; cdr3_aa: CASSGSVMNTEAFF
j_call: TRBJ1-1; d_call: .; v_call: TRBV5-1; cdr3_nt: TGCGCCAGCAGCTTGGAGGGCAGGGCGGCTTTCTTT; cdr3_aa: CASSLEGRAAFF
j_call: TRBJ2-1; d_call: .; v_call: TRBV9; cdr3_nt: TGTGCCAGCAGCGTAGGGGCAGGGAATGTCGCTAATGAGCAGTTCTTC; cdr3_aa: CASSVGAGNVANEQFF
j_call: TRBJ1-5; d_call: .; v_call: TRBV2; cdr3_nt: TGTGCCAGCAGCCGACAAGTACTTTGGCCCCAGCATTTT; cdr3_aa: CASSRQVLWPQHF
j_call: TRBJ2-7; d_call: TRBD2; v_call: TRBV9; cdr3_nt: TGTGCCAGCAGCGCGTCCGGGACTAGCGTAGAATACGAGCAGTACTTC; cdr3_aa: CASSASGTSVEYEQYF